The clone carrying this T cell receptor (beta chain) came up many times. Its specificity is not known. The CDR3 loop spans 13 amino acids. CDR1 and CDR2 (germline): ENHRY, SYGVKD. Trimming stripped 6 bases from V and 2 bases from J, with 10 bases between. The sample originates from a study of regulatory T cells in long-lasting Graves disease. General study points: Rather than thyroid tissue, only peripheral blood underwent study. Persistent Graves' patients possessed reduced TCR diversity relative to recently diagnosed ones.

With iRepertoire HTBI primers and Arm-PCR of CDR3 regions, TCR beta libraries were built. Using its own MiXCR run on the multiplex PCR reads, TCRdb lists one record per CDR3 protein. The profile shows approximately 350,000 distinct CDR3 sequences, 16% of them singletons. Stated time point: newly diagnosed GD, antithyroid drugs for less than 3 months. PBMC-extracted RNA yielded the TCR library. This sample was shared with a second study, whose subject was T cells in Graves' hyperthyroidism and ophthalmopathy. This second study notes: An absence of ophthalmopathy progression within 18 months meant stable Graves' hyperthyroidism.

The specimen was peripheral blood mononuclear cells (PBMCs), collected at new diagnosis, from a patient treated with antithyroid drugs. This chain connects TRBV10-3 to TRBJ1-1; the D gene is possibly TRBD1 (5 bases). The origin of this receptor is a man aged 35-49 years with Graves disease. CDR3 amino acids: CAISGDRNTEAFF. For the CDR3, the DNA is TGTGCCATCAGCGGTGACAGAAACACTGAAGCTTTCTTT.